The entry below describes one T cell receptor (beta chain). Profiling relied on immunoSEQ multiplex PCR, and the TCRdb table lists in-frame clones only, not all of them. This sample has hundreds of thousands of clones, with roughly 87% found just once. The CDR3 consists of 15 residues. Trimming took off 5 bases at V and 4 bases at J, with 15 bases between the two ends. Germline assignment: CDR1 SGHVS and CDR2 FQNEAQ. This entry is derived from a study of blood T cell repertoires in COVID-19. The sequence was collected from a woman in her 30s who had recovered from COVID-19. The chain uses TRBV7-8 and TRBJ2-1; perhaps TRBD1 as D (6 bases). Sequencing input: PBMCs or T cells enriched from blood (not recorded which). As DNA, the CDR3 is TGTGCCAGCAGCCGTACAGGGAGTAAGTACAATGAGCAGTTCTTC. Protein product: CASSRTGSKYNEQFF.